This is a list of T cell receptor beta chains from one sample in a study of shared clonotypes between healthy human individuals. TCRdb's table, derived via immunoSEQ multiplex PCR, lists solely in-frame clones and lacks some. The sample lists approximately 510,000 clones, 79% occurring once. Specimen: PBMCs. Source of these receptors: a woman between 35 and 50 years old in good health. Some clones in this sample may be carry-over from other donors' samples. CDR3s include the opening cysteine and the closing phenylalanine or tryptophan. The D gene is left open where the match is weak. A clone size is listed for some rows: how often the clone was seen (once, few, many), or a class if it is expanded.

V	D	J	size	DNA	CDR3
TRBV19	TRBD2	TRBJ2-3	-	TGTGCCAGTAGTATGAGCGGGGTTCCAGATACGCAGTATTTT	CASSMSGVPDTQYF
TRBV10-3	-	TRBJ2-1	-	TGTGCCATCCGAGGGACCGGCTACAATGAGCAGTTCTTC	CAIRGTGYNEQFF
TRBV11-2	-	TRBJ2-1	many	TGTGCCAGCAGCTTCATCGGCCAAAACAATGAGCAGTTCTTC	CASSFIGQNNEQFF
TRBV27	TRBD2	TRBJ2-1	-	TGTGCCAGCAGTTTAAGTGGGAGGGGTCAGTTCTTC	CASSLSGRGQFF
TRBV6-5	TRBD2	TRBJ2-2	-	TGTGCCAGCAGTTACGCTCGTAGCGGGATTATAGGGGAGCTGTTTTTT	CASSYARSGIIGELFF
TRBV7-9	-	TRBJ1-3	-	TGTGCCAGCAGCTTAGTAGGAGGAGGAAACACCATATATTTT	CASSLVGGGNTIYF
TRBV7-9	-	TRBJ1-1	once	TGTGCCAGCAGCCCCACCCGTCTTCTAACTGAAGCTTTCTTT	CASSPTRLLTEAFF
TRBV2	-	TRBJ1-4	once	TGTGCCAGCAGTGACGGACCTGGTGAAAAACTGTTTTTT	CASSDGPGEKLFF
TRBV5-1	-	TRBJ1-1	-	TGCGCCAGCAGCTCCGGGCCACAGACAGCGAACACTGAAGCTTTCTTT	CASSSGPQTANTEAFF
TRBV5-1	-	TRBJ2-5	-	TGCGCCAGCAGCTTGGTCCCAGAGACCCAGTACTTC	CASSLVPETQYF
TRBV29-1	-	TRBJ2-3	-	TGCAGCCACCCCCTCGGGGGACGGAATACGCAGTATTTT	CSHPLGGRNTQYF
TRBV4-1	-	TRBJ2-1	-	TGCGCCAGCAGCCAAGTCCCCAGTGAGCAGTTCTTC	CASSQVPSEQFF
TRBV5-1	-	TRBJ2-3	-	TGCGCCAGCAGCTTCCAAGGGTTGGCAGATACGCAGTATTTT	CASSFQGLADTQYF
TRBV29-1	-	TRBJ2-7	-	TGCAGCGTATCCGGACAGACAGAATCCTACGAGCAGTACTTC	CSVSGQTESYEQYF
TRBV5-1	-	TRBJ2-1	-	TGCGCCAGCAGCCTACCCCCTGGGCGCCGCTCCTACAATGAGCAGTTCTTC	CASSLPPGRRSYNEQFF
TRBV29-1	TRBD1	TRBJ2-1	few	TGCAGCGTACAAACAGGGGGTGGGTTTTCTGATGAGCAGTTCTTC	CSVQTGGGFSDEQFF
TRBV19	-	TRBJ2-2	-	TGTGCCAGTAGCCCCAGCTGGGGGGAGCTGTTTTTT	CASSPSWGELFF
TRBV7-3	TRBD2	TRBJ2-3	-	TGTGCCAGCAGCTGGGGACTAGCCGGAGATACGCAGTATTTT	CASSWGLAGDTQYF
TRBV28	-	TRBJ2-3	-	TGTGCCAGCAGTTTTAGTCCGGGGGACAGCACAGATACGCAGTATTTT	CASSFSPGDSTDTQYF
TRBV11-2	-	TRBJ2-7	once	TGTGCCAGCAGCTTTGGAGAATCCCCGGCAATGACCTACGAGCAGTACTTC	CASSFGESPAMTYEQYF
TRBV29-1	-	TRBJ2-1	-	TGCAGCGTCGAAAAAAATTACAATGAGCAGTTCTTC	CSVEKNYNEQFF
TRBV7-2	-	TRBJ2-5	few	TGTGCCAGCTCACCGGTCGTTGGACGAGAAGAGACCCAGTACTTC	CASSPVVGREETQYF
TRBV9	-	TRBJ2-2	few	TGTGCCAGCAGCGTTACTTCGGGAAACACCGGGGAGCTGTTTTTT	CASSVTSGNTGELFF
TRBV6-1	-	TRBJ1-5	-	TGTGCCAGCACCTTTCAATGGCTTCAGCCCCAGCATTTT	CASTFQWLQPQHF
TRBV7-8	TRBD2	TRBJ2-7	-	TGTGCCAGCAGCCCCCCCGGGACTAGCGGTTACGAGCAGTACTTC	CASSPPGTSGYEQYF
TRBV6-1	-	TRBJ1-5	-	TGTGCCAGCAGAGCGGAACCGGTGGGCAATCAGCCCCAGCATTTT	CASRAEPVGNQPQHF
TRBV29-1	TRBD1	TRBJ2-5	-	TGCAGCGTTGGAAGGGAGGGACAGGGGCAAGAGACCCAGTACTTC	CSVGREGQGQETQYF
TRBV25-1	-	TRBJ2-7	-	TGTGCCAGCACCTCCCCAGGGATCTACGAGCAGTACTTC	CASTSPGIYEQYF
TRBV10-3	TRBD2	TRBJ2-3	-	TGTGCCATCAAAGGCGGGAGCGCAGATACGCAGTATTTT	CAIKGGSADTQYF
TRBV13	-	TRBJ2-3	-	TGTGCCAGCAGCTCCCGCGGTCTTTGGGGAGATACGCAGTATTTT	CASSSRGLWGDTQYF
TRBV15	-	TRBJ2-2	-	TGTGCCACCAGCAGAGATTTAGGGCAGGGGAACACCGGGGAGCTGTTTTTT	CATSRDLGQGNTGELFF
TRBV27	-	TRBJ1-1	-	TGTGCCAGCAGAACTCAGGGAGGGCGAACTGAAGCTTTCTTT	CASRTQGGRTEAFF
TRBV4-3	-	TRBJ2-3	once	TGCGCCAGCAGCCAGGGACATCTAAGCACAGATACGCAGTATTTT	CASSQGHLSTDTQYF
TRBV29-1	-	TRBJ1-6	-	TGCAGCGTTGCAGAGAGCTCCTATAATTCACCCCTCCACTTT	CSVAESSYNSPLHF
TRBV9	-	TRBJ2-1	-	TGTGCCAGCAGCGTAAGCTACAATGAGCAGTTCTTC	CASSVSYNEQFF
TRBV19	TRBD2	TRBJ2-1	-	TGTGCCAGTAGTGCCGGACTAGCGGGAGTAGTGGATGAGCAGTTCTTC	CASSAGLAGVVDEQFF
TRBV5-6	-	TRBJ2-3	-	TGTGCCAGCAGCTACAGCACAGATACGCAGTATTTT	CASSYSTDTQYF
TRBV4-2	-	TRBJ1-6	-	TGTGCCAGCAGCCAAACAGGGACGGCCTATAATTCACCCCTCCACTTT	CASSQTGTAYNSPLHF
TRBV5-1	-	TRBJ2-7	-	TGCGCCAGCAGTTCGATGGGGGTGAGCGGGCAGTACTTC	CASSSMGVSGQYF
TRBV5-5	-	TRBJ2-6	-	TGTGCCAGCAGCTTGGTGGTCAGTAAAACCCTCTGGGCCAACGTCCTGACTTTC	CASSLVVSKTLWANVLTF
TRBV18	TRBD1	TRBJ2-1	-	TGTGCCAGCTCACCCAACAGGGGGGAATACAATGAGCAGTTCTTC	CASSPNRGEYNEQFF
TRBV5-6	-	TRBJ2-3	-	TGTGCCAGCAGCTGGGGAGGTAAAGATACGCAGTATTTT	CASSWGGKDTQYF
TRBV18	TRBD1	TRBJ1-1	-	TGTGCCAGCTCACCAGAGTCGACAGGGTACACTGAAGCTTTCTTT	CASSPESTGYTEAFF
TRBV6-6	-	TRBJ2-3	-	TGTGCCAGCACGCAAACTAGCACAGATACGCAGTATTTT	CASTQTSTDTQYF